Each of the 22 T cell receptor beta chains below was sequenced from the same sample in a study of blood T cell repertoires in COVID-19. Generated by immunoSEQ multiplex PCR, the TCRdb table keeps only in-frame clones and is missing some. The repertoire holds some 100,000 clones, more than 75% seen once, with 4.8% in the top ten. The sequenced sample consisted of peripheral blood. These receptors were obtained from a woman older than 75 with active COVID-19.

This chain links TRBV9 with TRBJ2-1; TRBD2 matches at 9 bases. This CDR3 has 16 residues. From germline, CDR1 is SGDLS and CDR2 YYNGEE. Trimming took 0 bases from V and 7 from J; bases not matched to a gene: 8. The CDR3 DNA sequence: TGTGCCAGCAGCGTAGCTGGGGCTAGCGGGGAGAATGAGCAGTTCTTC. It codes for CASSVAGASGENEQFF.

This sequence joins TRBV28 and TRBJ1-6; D is unclear. There are 12 residues in the CDR3. Between the trimmed V and J ends, which lost 8 bases and 14 bases, there was a span of 16 bases. CDR1 and CDR2 from the germline V gene are MDHEN and SYDVKM. This CDR3 reads CASWRAGVTLHF. DNA for the CDR3: TGTGCCAGCTGGAGGGCTGGGGTCACCCTCCACTTT.

As concerns this clone: Germline is not matched at one junction end, which may reflect a read error. The chain has TRBV9 and TRBJ2-1; perhaps TRBD2 as D (6 bases). The CDR3 is 14 residues long. CDR1 SGDLS and CDR2 YYNGEE come from the germline V gene. This CDR3 reads CASSPGGSGYPRVF. The CDR3 coding sequence is TGTGCCAGCAGCCCAGGAGGTAGCGGTTACCCGCGGGTCTTC.

The V and J genes are TRBV19 and TRBJ1-1; 9 bases line up with TRBD1. V was clipped by 9 bases and J by 1 base; unmatched bases: 3. The CDR3 spans 13 residues. Germline-derived CDR1 and CDR2 are LNHDA and SQIVND (reference sequence). The CDR3 DNA sequence: TGTGCCAGCCACAGGGGGCCGAACACTGAAGCTTTCTTT. It codes for CASHRGPNTEAFF.

This chain links TRBV27 with TRBJ2-3, with 16 bases fitting TRBD2. CDR1 is MNHEY and CDR2 is SMNVEV in the germline V gene (reference sequence). The CDR3 has 18 amino acids. The J segment lost 4 bases and the V segment lost 4 bases, leaving 8 bases of the junction unmatched. The CDR3 DNA reads TGTGCCAGCAGTTCTTACGGGACTAGCGGGAGGGCGGCAGATACGCAGTATTTT. This sequence encodes CASSSYGTSGRAADTQYF.

The CDR3 region is CAISYRLYEQYF. CDR3 DNA sequence: TGTGCCATCAGTTACAGACTATACGAGCAGTACTTC. This chain connects TRBV10-3 to TRBJ2-7, with D perhaps TRBD2 (5 bases). Per germline, CDR1 ENHRY and CDR2 SYGVKD. The CDR3 spans 12 residues. V dropped 5 bases and J dropped 4 bases, with 9 bases sitting between them.

The V gene is TRBV28, the J gene TRBJ2-5; 12 positions match TRBD1. Per the germline V gene, CDR1 is MDHEN and CDR2 is SYDVKM. This CDR3 spans 15 amino acids. Unmatched junction bases numbered 7, after V lost 4 bases and J lost 7 bases. Here the CDR3 reads CASSSGTGGSSTQYF. CDR3 bases: TGTGCCAGCAGTTCCGGGACAGGGGGCTCGTCGACCCAGTACTTC.

This clone was counted a single time. The chain joins TRBV5-6 to TRBJ2-3, with 7 bases aligning to TRBD1. This CDR3 is built from 13 residues. The germline V gene encodes CDR1 SGHDT and CDR2 YYEEEE. V was pared by 2 bases and J by 4 bases, with 1 base of the junction left unmatched. The CDR3: CASSFQGADTQYF. The CDR3 DNA is TGTGCCAGCAGCTTCCAGGGGGCAGATACGCAGTATTTT.

This clone was picked up one time. This rearrangement joins TRBV7-8 to TRBJ1-1, with a possible D match to TRBD1 (5 bases). Germline V gene sequence: CDR1 SGHVS, CDR2 FQNEAQ. V lost 5 bases to trimming and J lost 0 bases, with 10 bases between them. The CDR3 consists of 14 residues. The CDR3 sequence: CASSRRQLNTEAFF. DNA of the CDR3: TGTGCCAGCAGCCGCCGACAGTTGAACACTGAAGCTTTCTTT. The whole variable domain, remainder taken from reference TRBV7-8 and TRBJ1-1, is GAGVSQSPRYKVAKRGQDVALRCDPISGHVSLFWYQQALGQGPEFLTYFQNEAQLDKSGLPSDRFFAERPEGSVSTLKIQRTQQEDSAVYLCASSRRQLNTEAFFGQGTRLTVV.

This chain links TRBV19 with TRBJ2-7; 8 nucleotides align to TRBD1. Germline CDR1 reads LNHDA; CDR2 reads SQIVND (reference sequence). This CDR3 contains 14 residues. Trimming at V came to 5 bases and at J to 3 bases, leaving 6 bases not matched to a gene. The CDR3 sequence: CASSSMTGDYEQYF. The CDR3 DNA is TGTGCCAGTAGTTCGATGACAGGGGACTACGAGCAGTACTTC.

The J gene is TRBJ1-2, the V gene TRBV11-2, with D possibly TRBD1 on 6 matching bases. V was trimmed by 4 bases and J by 8 bases, leaving 20 bases between them. Germline assignment: CDR1 SGHAT and CDR2 FQNNGV. The length of the CDR3 is 15 residues. The CDR3 protein is CASSSTSSWTVGYTF. The CDR3 bases are TGTGCCAGCAGCTCCACTTCTAGTTGGACAGTCGGCTACACCTTC.

The CDR3 sequence: CASSLLGGGTEAFF. The CDR3 DNA is TGTGCCAGCAGCCTCCTCGGCGGGGGCACTGAAGCTTTCTTT. The V gene is TRBV7-3, the J gene TRBJ1-1; D perhaps matches TRBD1 (5 bases). Looked up from germline, CDR1 is SGHTA and CDR2 is FQGTGA. With 5 bases removed from V and 4 bases from J, the gap between germline ends came to 14 bases. The CDR3 totals 14 residues. Complete variable domain (other parts from reference TRBV7-3 and TRBJ1-1): GAGVSQTPSNKVTEKGKYVELRCDPISGHTALYWYRQSLGQGPEFLIYFQGTGAADDSGLPNDRFFAVRPEGSVSTLKIQRTERGDSAVYLCASSLLGGGTEAFFGQGTRLTVV.

This chain links TRBV27 with TRBJ1-6; 7 nucleotides align to TRBD1. The CDR3 spans 15 residues. The V and J ends lost 5 bases and 4 bases, in that order; junction bases with no gene match: 5. CDR1 is MNHEY, CDR2 SMNVEV, per germline (reference sequence). The CDR3 loop reads CASSLGTEYNSPLHF. CDR3 coding DNA: TGTGCCAGCAGTCTAGGGACAGAATATAATTCACCCCTCCACTTT.

The J gene is TRBJ2-7, the V gene TRBV19; D not certain. Germline V gene sequence: CDR1 LNHDA, CDR2 SQIVND (reference sequence). This CDR3 spans 14 amino acids. The ends were cut back, 6 bases at V and 4 bases at J, with 16 bases in the middle. The CDR3 DNA follows: TGTGCCAGTAGCTCTTCGTGGAGAAGATACGAGCAGTACTTC. This codes for CASSSSWRRYEQYF.

The rearrangement joins TRBV28 to TRBJ2-1; 10 nucleotides agree with TRBD2. The ends lost 5 bases at V and 0 bases at J; junction bases unmatched: 10. Germline V gives CDR1 MDHEN, CDR2 SYDVKM. The CDR3 covers 18 residues. The CDR3 region is CASSDASGSGSSYNEQFF. CDR3 nucleotide sequence: TGTGCCAGCAGTGACGCTAGCGGGAGTGGGAGCTCCTACAATGAGCAGTTCTTC.

This clone was recorded once. The CDR3 region has the DNA TGTGCCAGCAGTCGTTCAACAGGGGGTGAGCAGTTCTTC. Encoded protein: CASSRSTGGEQFF. V gene TRBV11-3 combines with J gene TRBJ2-1, with 8 nucleotides matching TRBD1. CDR1 SGHNT and CDR2 YENEEA come from the germline V gene. The CDR3 consists of 13 residues. Trimming removed 6 bases from V and 9 bases from J; junction bases left unmatched: 7.

The chain combines TRBV19 with TRBJ2-5; no clear D. Germline V CDR1 and CDR2: LNHDA, SQIVND (reference sequence). Trimming stripped 1 base from V and 0 bases from J, with 9 bases between. CDR3 length equals 15 residues. CDR3 protein: CASSIGFVNQETQYF. For the CDR3, the DNA is TGTGCCAGTAGTATAGGTTTCGTTAACCAAGAGACCCAGTACTTC.

The chain is built from TRBV18 and TRBJ2-1; 9 nucleotides match TRBD2. In germline, CDR1 is KGHSH, CDR2 LQKENI. CDR3 length equals 16 residues. The J segment lost 1 base and the V segment lost 4 bases, leaving 5 bases of the junction unmatched. The CDR3 loop is CASSLTSGLSYNEQFF. The CDR3 nucleotides read TGTGCCAGCTCACTTACTAGCGGGCTTTCCTACAATGAGCAGTTCTTC.

This rearrangement joins TRBV24-1 to TRBJ2-2, with D tentatively TRBD2 (5 bases). The CDR3 sequence is 15 residues long. Trimming cost V 4 bases and J 3 bases, with 11 bases left between them. CDR1 KGHDR and CDR2 SFDVKD come from the germline V gene. In DNA form, the CDR3 reads TGTGCCACCAGTGAAACGGGGAGTGACACCGGGGAGCTGTTTTTT. Its protein product is CATSETGSDTGELFF.

V is TRBV6-5 and J is TRBJ1-5; D remains ambiguous. Germline lookup yields CDR1 MNHEY and CDR2 SVGAGI. Trimming took off 10 bases at V and 3 bases at J, with 13 bases between the two ends. CDR3 length: 13 amino acids. CDR3 in DNA: TGTGCCACCCGACAACTCCTCAATCAGCCCCAGCATTTT. Translating it yields CATRQLLNQPQHF.

The chain is built from TRBV7-2 and TRBJ2-3; the D gene is possibly TRBD1 (5 bases). The CDR3 covers 14 residues. The germline V and J ends were trimmed by 6 bases and 1 base, with 11 bases remaining between them. CDR1 and CDR2 (germline): SGHTA, FQGNSA. The CDR3 sequence is CASSLTARTDTQYF. The CDR3 DNA is TGTGCCAGCAGTTTGACAGCTCGCACAGATACGCAGTATTTT.

The chain joins TRBV10-3 to TRBJ1-1; possible D gene TRBD1, 5 bases. The CDR3 contains 14 residues. CDR1 ENHRY and CDR2 SYGVKD come from the germline V gene. V was clipped by 7 bases and J by 5 bases, with 17 bases between them. The CDR3 bases are TGTGCCATCAAATCTACCGCGGCAGGGACTGAAGCTTTCTTT. Translating it yields CAIKSTAAGTEAFF.